The TCR beta chain described here comes from a study of T cell responses to AZD1222 COVID-19 vaccine. Across the whole study: Both about-4-week and about-12-week second-dose recipients were combined.

Profiled with immunoSEQ multiplex PCR; TCRdb holds only in-frame clones, not every one. The sample holds about 150,000 clones, more than 85% seen once. This CDR3 region has 13 residues. Deletions cut 7 bases from V and 0 bases from J, with 9 bases between. Germline V lookup: CDR1 LNHDA, CDR2 SQIVND (reference sequence). This TCR came from an adult in good health. The sample in question was peripheral blood, obtained on day 0 of AZD1222 vaccination. The chain links TRBV19 to TRBJ1-1; no definite D call. The CDR3 DNA reads TGTGCCAGTACCCTGATGTTGAACACTGAAGCTTTCTTT. This gives the protein CASTLMLNTEAFF. The complete variable domain, with remaining parts taken from reference TRBV19 and TRBJ1-1, reads DGGITQSPKYLFRKEGQNVTLSCEQNLNHDAMYWYRQDPGQGLRLIYYSQIVNDFQKGDIAEGYSVSREKKESFPLTVTSAQKNPTAFYLCASTLMLNTEAFFGQGTRLTVV.